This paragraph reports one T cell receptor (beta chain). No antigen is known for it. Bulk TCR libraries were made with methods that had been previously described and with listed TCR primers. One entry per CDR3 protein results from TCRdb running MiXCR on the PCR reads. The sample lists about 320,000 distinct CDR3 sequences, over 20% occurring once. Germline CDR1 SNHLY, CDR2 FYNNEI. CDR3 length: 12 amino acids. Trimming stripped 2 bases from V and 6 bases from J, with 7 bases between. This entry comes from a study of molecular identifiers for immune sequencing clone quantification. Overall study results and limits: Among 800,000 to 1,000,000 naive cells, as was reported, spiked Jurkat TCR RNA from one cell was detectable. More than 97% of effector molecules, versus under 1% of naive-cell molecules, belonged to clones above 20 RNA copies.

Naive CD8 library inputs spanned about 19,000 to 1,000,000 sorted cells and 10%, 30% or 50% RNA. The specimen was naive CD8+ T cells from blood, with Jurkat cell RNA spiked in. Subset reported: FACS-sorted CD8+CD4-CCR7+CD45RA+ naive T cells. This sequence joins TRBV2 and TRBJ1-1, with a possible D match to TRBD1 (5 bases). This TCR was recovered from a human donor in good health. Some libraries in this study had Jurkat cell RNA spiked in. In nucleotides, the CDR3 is TGTGCCAGCAGTGAAAAACAGGCTGAAGCTTTCTTT. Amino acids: CASSEKQAEAFF.